These T cell receptor beta chains were read from a single sample in a study of blood T cell repertoires in COVID-19. Measured with immunoSEQ multiplex PCR; TCRdb has only the in-frame clones, and not every one. The data hold nearly 250,000 clones, with roughly 85% observed a single time. The material sequenced was PBMCs or T cells enriched from blood (not recorded which). These receptors originate from a woman in her forties or fifties with acute COVID-19. The CDR3 runs from the conserved cysteine through the conserved F or W. A D gene is named only where the DNA matches it firmly. Clone size is given for some rows only: seen once, a few or many times, or a class if the clone is expanded.

>once|TRBV9|TRBD2
CASSPRGGTSSYEQYF
>NA|TRBV18|NA
CASSPLTGARTGNTIYF
>NA|TRBV6-8|NA
CASPEGRGPTYEQYF
>NA|TRBV19|TRBD1
CASSIAQGDQPQHF
>NA|TRBV5-1|NA
CASSLDTAEGGYTF
>NA|TRBV7-9|NA
CASSLDRIPTDTQYF
>few|TRBV11-3|TRBD1
CASSLGGQVDEQYF
>NA|TRBV7-9|TRBD1
CASSLDGQGSYGYTF
>NA|TRBV6-5|TRBD2
CASSSPGTSYEQYF
>NA|TRBV2|TRBD1
CASSEGGQTLYGYTF
>NA|TRBV7-2|TRBD1
CASSLLDRSYEQYF
>many|TRBV20-1|NA
CSASLQGTNEKLFF
>NA|TRBV6-4|TRBD1
CASSRPDRDRNQPQHF
>NA|TRBV7-2|TRBD2
CASNSGGANEQFF
>once|TRBV6-2/TRBV6-3|NA
CASSYSGGEGQPQHF
>NA|TRBV7-3|NA
CASSPRYGETQYF
>NA|TRBV10-3|TRBD1
CAVSPGQGNTGELFF
>NA|TRBV5-6|NA
CASTQGKYGYTF
>few|TRBV5-8|TRBD1
CASSPRQGYTDTQYF
>NA|TRBV3-1/TRBV3-2|NA
CASSQGVQGLNQPQHF
>NA|TRBV19|NA
CASSMGLTTEAFF
>NA|TRBV7-9|NA
CASSSNFDRLAKNIQYF
>NA|TRBV25-1|TRBD1
CASSGAGTGRYEQYF